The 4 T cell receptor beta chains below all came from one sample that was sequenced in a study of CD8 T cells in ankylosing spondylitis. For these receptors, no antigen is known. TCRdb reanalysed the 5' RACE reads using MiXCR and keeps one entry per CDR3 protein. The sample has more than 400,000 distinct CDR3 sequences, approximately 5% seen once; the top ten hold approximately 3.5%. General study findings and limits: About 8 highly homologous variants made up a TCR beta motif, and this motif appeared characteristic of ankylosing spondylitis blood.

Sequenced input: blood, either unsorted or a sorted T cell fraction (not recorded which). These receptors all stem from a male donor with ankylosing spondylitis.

The CDR3 here is CASSRRAPLRNEQFF. The CDR3, as DNA: TGTGCCAGCAGTCGCCGGGCCCCCCTGAGGAATGAGCAGTTCTTC. This chain connects TRBV27 to TRBJ2-1; D unclear. CDR1 is MNHEY, CDR2 SMNVEV, per germline (reference sequence). This CDR3 region has 15 residues. Deletions cut 5 bases from V and 7 bases from J, with 18 bases between.

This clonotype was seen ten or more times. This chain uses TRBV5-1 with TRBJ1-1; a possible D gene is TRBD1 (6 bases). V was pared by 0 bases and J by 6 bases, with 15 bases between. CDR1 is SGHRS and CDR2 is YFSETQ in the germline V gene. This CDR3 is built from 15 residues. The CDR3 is CASSLEQGLTPEAFF. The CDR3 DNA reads TGCGCCAGCAGCTTGGAACAGGGCCTCACCCCTGAAGCTTTCTTT.

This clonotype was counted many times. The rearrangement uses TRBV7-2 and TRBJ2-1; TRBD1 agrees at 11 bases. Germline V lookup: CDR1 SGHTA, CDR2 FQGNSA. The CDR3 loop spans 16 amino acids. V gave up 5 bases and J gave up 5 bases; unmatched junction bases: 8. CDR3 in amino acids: CASSPRTGGSHNEQFF. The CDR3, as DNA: TGTGCCAGCAGCCCTCGGACAGGGGGCAGCCACAATGAGCAGTTCTTC.

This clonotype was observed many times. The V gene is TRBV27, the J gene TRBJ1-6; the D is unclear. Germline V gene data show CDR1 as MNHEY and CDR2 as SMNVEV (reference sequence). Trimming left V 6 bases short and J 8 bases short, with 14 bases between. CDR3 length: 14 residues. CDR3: CASSLGVEDSPLHF. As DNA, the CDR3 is TGTGCCAGCAGCCTCGGGGTAGAGGATTCACCCCTCCACTTT.